This entry is about one T cell receptor (beta chain). No cognate antigen has been identified for it. No per-base quality is available; no much larger clone lies one base away. TCRbeta CDR3 regions were amplified from genomic DNA by means of the immunoSEQ Assay, a bias-controlled multiplex PCR. The authors processed their data as follows. The number of nucleated cells in each sample was estimated from the amplification of reference gene primers within the assay. To quantify the absolute abundance of each unique TCRbeta CDR3 rearrangement, sequence reads were collapsed and filtered. For each sample, productive Simpson clonality was calculated as the square root of Simpson's diversity index across productive rearrangements. TCRdb retrieved this table from immuneACCESS and kept in-frame rearrangements only. Not all clones are present; in checked studies, unresolved V genes account for under half, and no reason is known for the remainder. That table furnishes V, J and clone size, whereas the DNA furnished D and trimming. This sample has around 380,000 clones in its table, and approximately 89% of those were observed once. Together, the top ten hold 1.3% of the sample.

In the germline V gene, CDR1 corresponds to SGHAT and CDR2 to FQNNGV. Its CDR3 holds 14 amino acids, cysteine through phenylalanine. Only the CDR3 DNA is retained, 42 bases long and in frame from the first base. Trimming costs V 1 base and J 2 bases, and their ends lie 8 bases apart. This sample was taken from a study of blood T cell repertoires in COVID-19 (dated by TCRdb to about 2020). With regard to the full study: The collaborator samples originated in the United States, Italy and Spain and spanned the acute and convalescent phases of COVID-19. Where available, HLA class I and class II types were taken from metadata supplied by the sample provider and were not determined by assay-based typing. Deeply sampled blood TCRbeta repertoires from subjects exposed to, actively infected with, or recovered from COVID-19 were included in the dataset. A de-identified subject ID, COVID-19 status, age in years and sex were almost always included in the sample metadata. A freely available public database, intended as a resource for researchers studying the immune response to SARS-CoV-2, is where the repertoires were released. The prospective study material was composed of cDNA or gDNA derived from T cells, B-cell-depleted T cells, or PBMCs. Samples came from the ongoing ImmuneRACE study (first 160 participants) plus 1,254 subjects from 6 global collaborators. Points the paper makes about the study in general: The amount of clinical and demographic metadata varied by source and participant and was provided uncurated.

Participants in the prospective study were aged about 18 to 95 years, lived in more than 20 United States geographic areas, and enrolled through a virtual design. In the prospective study, cohorts were assigned on the basis of participant-reported clinical history obtained from a screening survey and a study questionnaire. ImmuneRACE Cohort 3 recovered participants were defined by two consecutive negative NP/OP PCR tests, healthcare professional clearance, or symptom resolution. In the prospective study, whole blood, serum and a nasopharyngeal or oropharyngeal swab were collected from each participant by mobile phlebotomists. Additional blood draws and questionnaires over a 2-month period could optionally be provided by prospective study participants. Prospective study blood samples were shipped either frozen or at room temperature before DNA extraction.

Sequenced material: PBMCs or T cells enriched from blood (not recorded which). The chain joins TRBV11-2 to TRBJ1-2; the D gene cannot be named for sure. This TCR derives from a man aged 25 to 40 who had recovered from COVID-19. The nucleotides read TGTGCCAGCAGCTTAGCTCCGCTAAACTATGGCTACACCTTC. Protein translation: CASSLAPLNYGYTF.